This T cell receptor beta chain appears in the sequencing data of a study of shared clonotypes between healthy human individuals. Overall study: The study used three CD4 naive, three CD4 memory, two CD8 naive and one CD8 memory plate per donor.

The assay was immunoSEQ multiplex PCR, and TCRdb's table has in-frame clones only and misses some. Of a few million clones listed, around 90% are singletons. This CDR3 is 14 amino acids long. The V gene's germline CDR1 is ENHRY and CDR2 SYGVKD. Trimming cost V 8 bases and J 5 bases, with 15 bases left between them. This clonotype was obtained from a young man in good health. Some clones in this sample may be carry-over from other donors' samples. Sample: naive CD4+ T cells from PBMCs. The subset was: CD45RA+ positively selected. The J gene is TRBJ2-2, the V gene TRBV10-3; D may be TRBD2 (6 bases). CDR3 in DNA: TGTGCCATCTCTCTAGCGAGCGGGACCGGGGAGCTGTTTTTT. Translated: CAISLASGTGELFF.